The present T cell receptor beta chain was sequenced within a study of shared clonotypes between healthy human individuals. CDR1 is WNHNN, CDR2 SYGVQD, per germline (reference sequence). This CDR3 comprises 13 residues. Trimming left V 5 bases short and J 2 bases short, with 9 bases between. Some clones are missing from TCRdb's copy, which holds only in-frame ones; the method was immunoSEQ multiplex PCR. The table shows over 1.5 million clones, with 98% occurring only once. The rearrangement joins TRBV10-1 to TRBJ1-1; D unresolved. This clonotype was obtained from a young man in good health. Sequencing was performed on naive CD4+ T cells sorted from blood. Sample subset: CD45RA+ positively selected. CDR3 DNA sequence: TGCGCCAGCAGTCTTGGCCACAACACTGAAGCTTTCTTT. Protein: CASSLGHNTEAFF.